Following are 4 T cell receptor beta chains from one sample sequenced in a study of blood T cell repertoires in COVID-19. The assay was immunoSEQ multiplex PCR, and TCRdb's table has in-frame clones only and misses some. The sample has 120,000 to 150,000 clones, approximately 90% seen once; the top ten hold roughly 1.5%. Sequencing used peripheral blood. These receptors were obtained from a human donor in a cohort sampled during active COVID-19.

This clone was seen a single time. This chain's CDR3 is CASSPPGQAPANYGYTF. CDR3 sequence (DNA): TGTGCCAGCTCACCCCCCGGACAGGCGCCAGCTAACTATGGCTACACCTTC. This rearrangement joins TRBV18 to TRBJ1-2; 7 bases agree with TRBD1. The V and J ends lost 3 bases and 0 bases, in that order; junction bases with no gene match: 10. CDR1 is KGHSH and CDR2 is LQKENI in the germline V gene. This CDR3 has 17 amino acids.

The chain employs TRBV5-1 and TRBJ1-4; weak D call: TRBD1 (5 bases). V gave up 4 bases and J gave up 7 bases, with 14 bases separating them. Germline lookup yields CDR1 SGHRS and CDR2 YFSETQ. The CDR3 is made up of 14 amino acids. This CDR3 reads CASSADQRGEKLFF. The DNA for the CDR3 is TGCGCCAGCAGCGCTGACCAAAGGGGTGAAAAACTGTTTTTT.

This rearrangement joins TRBV6-6 to TRBJ2-5, with D perhaps TRBD1 (6 bases). Germline lookup yields CDR1 MNHNY and CDR2 SVGAGI (reference sequence). V was pared by 4 bases and J by 5 bases, with 14 bases between. The CDR3 has 14 residues. The CDR3 DNA follows: TGTGCCAGCAGTTTACCGGACAGTACGGAGACCCAGTACTTC. Its translation: CASSLPDSTETQYF.

The chain recombines TRBV3-1 (or the pseudogene TRBV3-2) with TRBJ2-5; D may be TRBD1 (6 bases). This CDR3 is built from 14 residues. The ends were cut back, 4 bases at V and 1 base at J, with 10 bases in the middle. CDR1 is LGHDT and CDR2 is YNNKEL in the germline V gene (reference sequence). The CDR3 sequence: CASSLQDSQETQYF. The CDR3 nucleotides read TGTGCCAGCAGCCTACAGGACAGCCAAGAGACCCAGTACTTC.